The rows below give T cell receptor beta chains drawn from one sample of a study of T cell responses to AZD1222 COVID-19 vaccine. The method was immunoSEQ multiplex PCR; TCRdb's version includes in-frame clones alone and lacks a portion of them. This sample carries 65,000 to 80,000 clones, more than 75% of them seen once, and the ten largest clones take more than 4%. The material sequenced was peripheral blood, taken 28 days after the second dose of the MenACWY control vaccine. All receptors come from an adult who received the MenACWY meningococcal vaccine as a control. Each CDR3 is given with its conserved first and last residue. D genes are given only for firm matches. Only part of the rows carry a size: once, few, many, or a class if the clone is expanded.

CDR3 protein: CASSQVGRANEKLFF
CDR3 DNA: TGCGCCAGCAGCCAAGTTGGGAGAGCTAATGAAAAACTGTTTTTT
clone size: .
J gene: TRBJ1-4
D gene: .
V gene: TRBV4-3

CDR3 protein: CASSLVGRMNTEAFF
CDR3 DNA: TGTGCCAGCAGCTTGGTCGGCCGTATGAACACTGAAGCTTTCTTT
clone size: .
J gene: TRBJ1-1
D gene: .
V gene: TRBV5-8

CDR3 protein: CSVAGGVTDTQYF
CDR3 DNA: TGCAGCGTTGCGGGGGGCGTGACAGATACGCAGTATTTT
clone size: .
J gene: TRBJ2-3
D gene: .
V gene: TRBV29-1

CDR3 protein: CASSEAWGAPLHF
CDR3 DNA: TGTGCCAGCAGTGAAGCCTGGGGTGCACCCCTCCACTTT
clone size: .
J gene: TRBJ1-6
D gene: .
V gene: TRBV2

CDR3 protein: CASSFYSVNTEAFF
CDR3 DNA: TGCGCCAGCAGCTTTTACAGCGTGAACACTGAAGCTTTCTTT
clone size: few
J gene: TRBJ1-1
D gene: .
V gene: TRBV5-1

CDR3 protein: CASSQRSGTAPRGEAFF
CDR3 DNA: TGCGCCAGCAGCCAGCGCTCAGGGACAGCCCCCCGCGGTGAAGCTTTCTTT
clone size: .
J gene: TRBJ1-1
D gene: TRBD1
V gene: TRBV4-3

CDR3 protein: CAISRDIRAEAFF
CDR3 DNA: TGTGCCATCAGCCGGGACATCCGAGCTGAAGCTTTCTTT
clone size: .
J gene: TRBJ1-1
D gene: .
V gene: TRBV10-3

CDR3 protein: CASSSQGPGTEAFF
CDR3 DNA: TGTGCCAGCAGCTCACAGGGTCCGGGCACTGAAGCTTTCTTT
clone size: .
J gene: TRBJ1-1
D gene: .
V gene: TRBV7-2

CDR3 protein: CASSQADWGADTQYF
CDR3 DNA: TGCGCCAGCAGCCAAGCCGACTGGGGGGCAGATACGCAGTATTTT
clone size: .
J gene: TRBJ2-3
D gene: .
V gene: TRBV4-1

CDR3 protein: CASSLSGFEQFF
CDR3 DNA: TGTGCCAGCAGTTTATCGGGTTTTGAGCAGTTCTTC
clone size: .
J gene: TRBJ2-1
D gene: .
V gene: TRBV28

CDR3 protein: CASSLGGGFGQPQHF
CDR3 DNA: TGTGCCAGCAGTTTGGGGGGAGGGTTTGGACAGCCCCAGCATTTT
clone size: .
J gene: TRBJ1-5
D gene: .
V gene: TRBV27

CDR3 protein: CASSESSATNEKLFF
CDR3 DNA: TGTGCCAGCAGTGAATCCAGCGCAACTAATGAAAAACTGTTTTTT
clone size: .
J gene: TRBJ1-4
D gene: .
V gene: TRBV6-1

CDR3 protein: CAWSRRGQSASTDTQYF
CDR3 DNA: TGTGCCTGGAGTCGAAGGGGCCAATCTGCTAGCACAGATACGCAGTATTTT
clone size: .
J gene: TRBJ2-3
D gene: .
V gene: TRBV30

CDR3 protein: CASSPGTAYYGYTF
CDR3 DNA: TGTGCCAGCAGTCCGGGGACGGCTTACTATGGCTACACCTTC
clone size: .
J gene: TRBJ1-2
D gene: .
V gene: TRBV6-5

CDR3 protein: CASSSSSGRVEQYF
CDR3 DNA: TGTGCCAGCAGCTCATCGTCGGGGAGGGTCGAGCAGTACTTC
clone size: .
J gene: TRBJ2-7
D gene: TRBD2
V gene: TRBV11-1

CDR3 protein: CASSQAALSGGFYNEQFF
CDR3 DNA: TGCGCCAGCAGCCAAGCCGCTCTTAGCGGGGGGTTCTACAATGAGCAGTTCTTC
clone size: .
J gene: TRBJ2-1
D gene: TRBD2
V gene: TRBV4-3

CDR3 protein: CASTRTGLYGYTF
CDR3 DNA: TGTGCCAGCACCCGGACAGGGCTCTATGGCTACACCTTC
clone size: .
J gene: TRBJ1-2
D gene: TRBD1
V gene: TRBV28

CDR3 protein: CASRLSVPGLAGESDTQYF
CDR3 DNA: TGTGCAAGTCGCTTATCAGTACCGGGACTAGCGGGAGAATCGGATACGCAGTATTTT
clone size: .
J gene: TRBJ2-3
D gene: .
V gene: TRBV12-2

CDR3 protein: CASSIGVAYGYTF
CDR3 DNA: TGTGCCAGCAGTATAGGGGTAGCCTATGGCTACACCTTC
clone size: .
J gene: TRBJ1-2
D gene: .
V gene: TRBV28

CDR3 protein: CASSLSPDRSETQYF
CDR3 DNA: TGTGCCAGCAGCTTGTCTCCGGACAGGTCGGAGACCCAGTACTTC
clone size: .
J gene: TRBJ2-5
D gene: TRBD1
V gene: TRBV11-2

CDR3 protein: CASSLRGTSLTDTQYF
CDR3 DNA: TGTGCCAGCAGCTTAAGAGGGACTAGCCTCACAGATACGCAGTATTTT
clone size: once
J gene: TRBJ2-3
D gene: TRBD2
V gene: TRBV7-6